This record concerns one T cell receptor beta chain sequence. The data originate from a study of blood T cell repertoires in COVID-19. Across the study: Researchers got acute and convalescent COVID-19 samples from the United States, Italy and Spain. Sources were T cells, B-cell-depleted T cells, or PBMCs; the material itself was cDNA or gDNA.

In the original workflow: Using reference gene primer amplification, nucleated cell counts were estimated. TCRdb's copy holds only in-frame clones and misses some; the assay was immunoSEQ multiplex PCR. V, J and clone size derive from that table, while D and trimming were established from the DNA sequence. The sample records 250,000 to 300,000 clones, 87% being singletons. The sequenced sample was peripheral blood. The TCR originated in a middle-aged woman who had recovered from COVID-19.

The CDR3 DNA reads as TGTGCCACCAGCAGAGATCTCAATCGCTCCCCGCTAGCGGGACGATTCTCCTACGAGCAGTACTTC. This gives the protein CATSRDLNRSPLAGRFSYEQYF. The chain uses TRBV15 and TRBJ2-7; 9 nucleotides align to TRBD2. The V gene end was trimmed by 0 bases and the J gene end by 0 bases; junction bases not matched to a gene: 21. CDR3 length: 22 amino acids. Germline values: CDR1 LNHNV, CDR2 YYDKDF (reference sequence). Full variable domain (outside the CDR3, taken from reference TRBV15 and TRBJ2-7): DAMVIQNPRYQVTQFGKPVTLSCSQTLNHNVMYWYQQKSSQAPKLLFHYYDKDFNNEADTPDNFQSRRPNTSFCFLDIRSPGLGDTAMYLCATSRDLNRSPLAGRFSYEQYFGPGTRLTVT.